These 25 T cell receptor beta chains were sequenced from one sample in a study of cytomegalovirus exposure and HLA in healthy donors (dated by TCRdb to about 2017). The library was made by the immunoSEQ multiplex PCR assay. For the multiplex PCR, a mixture combining 60 forward primers for TCR Vbeta segments and 13 reverse primers for TCR Jbeta segments was used. TCRdb obtained this table from immuneACCESS and retained in-frame rearrangements with V and J assigned. These tables miss some clones; where compared with another copy, unresolved V genes account for less than half of the shortfall, and the remainder is unexplained. In all, the sample holds about 96,000 clones, and about four fifths of those were seen once. The ten biggest clones cover around 3% of the sample. Sequences were obtained from PBMCs. The receptors originated from a female donor in good health and CMV-seropositive.

The J gene is TRBJ2-7, the V gene TRBV10-3; TRBD2 agrees at 8 bases. With 10 bases clipped from V and 3 bases from J, the junction kept 11 bases outside the gene matches. The germline gives CDR1 ENHRY, CDR2 SYGVKD. There are 14 residues in the CDR3. The CDR3 loop is CATYGGEGGYEQYF. As DNA, the CDR3 is TGTGCCACCTACGGGGGGGAGGGGGGCTACGAGCAGTACTTC.

This sequence joins TRBV28 and TRBJ2-7; 12 nucleotides match TRBD2. This CDR3 contains 16 residues. Germline-derived CDR1 and CDR2 are MDHEN and SYDVKM. The junction had 7 bases not matched to a gene; V was cut back by 5 bases and J by 2 bases. The CDR3: CASSPPSGRAPYEQYF. CDR3 DNA sequence: TGTGCCAGCAGTCCCCCTAGCGGGAGGGCCCCCTACGAGCAGTACTTC.

The gene calls are TRBV6-4 and TRBJ2-1; perhaps TRBD1 as D (5 bases). This CDR3 has 15 residues. Trimming removed 2 bases at V and 2 bases at J, with 10 bases between. The V gene's germline CDR1 is MRHNA and CDR2 SNTAGT. CDR3 region: CASSDGAPPYNEQFF. The CDR3 bases are TGTGCCAGCAGTGACGGGGCTCCCCCCTACAATGAGCAGTTCTTC.

This clone has a handful of counts. This CDR3 is CASSLAGGSEAFF. The DNA of the CDR3 is TGCGCCAGCAGCTTGGCAGGGGGCAGTGAAGCTTTCTTT. The chain joins TRBV5-1 to TRBJ1-1; 8 nucleotides agree with TRBD1. CDR1 is SGHRS, CDR2 YFSETQ, per germline. The CDR3 is 13 amino acids. V gave up 0 bases and J gave up 7 bases; unmatched junction bases: 2. The variable domain in full, with the rest retrieved from reference TRBV5-1 and TRBJ1-1, is KAGVTQTPRYLIKTRGQQVTLSCSPISGHRSVSWYQQTPGQGLQFLFEYFSETQRNKGNFPGRFSGRQFSNSRSEMNVSTLELGDSALYLCASSLAGGSEAFFGQGTRLTVV.

A few counts support this clone. The V gene is TRBV10-3, the J gene TRBJ2-7; 7 bases are a match to TRBD1. In germline, CDR1 is ENHRY, CDR2 SYGVKD. The CDR3 contains 15 residues. J was trimmed by 0 bases and V by 4 bases; bases with no gene match: 6. In nucleotides, the CDR3 is TGTGCCATCAGTGGACAGGGAGCGTACTCCTACGAGCAGTACTTC. Amino acid sequence: CAISGQGAYSYEQYF.

The chain employs TRBV7-2 and TRBJ1-5, with a tentative D call TRBD1 (6 bases). Trimming shortened V by 4 bases and J by 6 bases, and 16 bases separated the two germline ends. Germline CDR1 and CDR2: SGHTA and FQGNSA. The CDR3 has 15 residues. CDR3 in DNA: TGTGCCAGCAGCTCGGGGGGCAGGGTGGGTCAGCCCCAGCATTTT. It yields the protein CASSSGGRVGQPQHF.

This clone was seen a single time. V is TRBV6-6 and J is TRBJ2-7, with TRBD1 matching 7 bases. Germline V gene lookup returns CDR1 MNHNY and CDR2 SVGAGI (reference sequence). The CDR3 sequence is 14 residues long. V shed 7 bases and J 1 base; nucleotides not matched to a gene: 7. The CDR3 sequence: CASTPRDRSYEQYF. Here the CDR3 DNA reads TGTGCCAGCACCCCCCGGGACAGATCCTACGAGCAGTACTTC.

This chain joins TRBV4-1 and TRBJ1-1; no reliable D call. The V and J ends lost 2 bases and 3 bases respectively, with 16 bases between them. Germline assignment: CDR1 MGHRA and CDR2 YSYEKL. This CDR3 has 16 amino acids. The CDR3 here is CASSQWARARDTEAFF. The CDR3 region has the DNA TGCGCCAGCAGCCAATGGGCGAGGGCGCGAGACACTGAAGCTTTCTTT.

In its sample, this clone was seen once. This chain connects TRBV28 to TRBJ1-1; 7 bases line up with TRBD1. The CDR3 length is 16 residues. The ends lost 7 bases at V and 5 bases at J; junction bases unmatched: 16. Germline V gives CDR1 MDHEN, CDR2 SYDVKM. CDR3 DNA: TGTGCCAGCAAATCCCCAACAGGGGAAGGGGGGACTGAAGCTTTCTTT. Encoded protein: CASKSPTGEGGTEAFF.

The chain employs TRBV5-4 and TRBJ2-3; maybe TRBD2 (6 bases). The CDR3 is made up of 12 amino acids. Germline V lookup: CDR1 SGHNT, CDR2 YYREEE (reference sequence). CDR3 bases: TGTGCTGTCAGCGGGCCCACAGATACGCAGTATTTT. Its translation is CAVSGPTDTQYF.

V gene TRBV4-1 combines with J gene TRBJ2-1, with 13 bases identical to TRBD2. The CDR3 has 15 residues. CDR1 and CDR2 from the germline V gene are MGHRA and YSYEKL. V lost 4 bases, J lost 6 bases, and 3 bases stayed unmatched. The CDR3 region is CASSLGLAGVNEQFF. The CDR3, as DNA: TGCGCCAGCAGCCTAGGACTAGCGGGGGTCAATGAGCAGTTCTTC.

This chain joins TRBV7-9 and TRBJ2-1; 15 bases line up with TRBD2. CDR1 and CDR2 (germline): SEHNR, FQNEAQ (reference sequence). This CDR3 spans 16 amino acids. With 4 bases clipped from V and 8 bases from J, the junction kept 6 bases outside the gene matches. For the CDR3, the DNA is TGTGCCAGCAGCTCCGGGACTAGCGGGAGGAGTTATGAGCAGTTCTTC. It encodes CASSSGTSGRSYEQFF.

The V call is TRBV27, the J call TRBJ2-1, with a tentative D call TRBD1 (6 bases). The ends were cut back, 4 bases at V and 6 bases at J, with 10 bases in the middle. The CDR3 runs to 13 residues. Germline V lookup: CDR1 MNHEY, CDR2 SMNVEV (reference sequence). The CDR3: CASSSTGTNEQFF. The CDR3 DNA reads TGTGCCAGCAGTTCTACAGGGACCAATGAGCAGTTCTTC.

This clone has just one count. This rearrangement joins TRBV29-1 to TRBJ2-3; possible D gene TRBD2, 5 bases. The CDR3 loop spans 13 amino acids. In germline, CDR1 is SQVTM, CDR2 ANQGSEA. V shed 7 bases and J shed 2 bases, with 13 bases lying between them. CDR3: CSAGEGTTDTQYF. The CDR3 coding sequence is TGCAGCGCCGGTGAGGGCACCACAGATACGCAGTATTTT.

The V gene is TRBV29-1, the J gene TRBJ2-2, with D perhaps matching TRBD1 (5 bases). V lost 3 bases to trimming and J lost 5 bases, with 13 bases between them. Germline V gives CDR1 SQVTM, CDR2 ANQGSEA. The CDR3 consists of 14 residues. DNA of the CDR3: TGCAGCGTTGAGTCCAGGGTCAATACCGGGGAGCTGTTTTTT. The encoded protein is CSVESRVNTGELFF.

The chain couples TRBV5-4 to TRBJ1-1, with D possibly matching TRBD1 (5 bases). This CDR3 has 16 residues. Germline V gene sequence: CDR1 SGHNT, CDR2 YYREEE (reference sequence). V lost 2 bases and J 1 base, leaving 15 bases between the germline ends. CDR3 sequence: CASSFGGEIGNTEAFF. CDR3 DNA: TGTGCCAGCAGCTTTGGGGGGGAGATTGGGAACACTGAAGCTTTCTTT. Complete variable domain (other parts from reference TRBV5-4 and TRBJ1-1): ETGVTQSPTHLIKTRGQQVTLRCSSQSGHNTVSWYQQALGQGPQFIFQYYREEENGRGNFPPRFSGLQFPNYSSELNVNALELDDSALYLCASSFGGEIGNTEAFFGQGTRLTVV.

This sequence joins TRBV4-3 and TRBJ2-7, with 9 positions matching TRBD2. J lost 5 bases, V lost 3 bases, and 2 bases had no gene match. CDR1 LGHNA and CDR2 YSLEER come from the germline V gene. This CDR3 spans 13 amino acids. DNA for the CDR3: TGCGCCAGCAGCCACTCTAGCGGGAACGAGCAGTACTTC. Protein product: CASSHSSGNEQYF.

This clone has more than one count but fewer than ten. CDR3 DNA: TGTGCCACTGCGGGAGAGTCCCACACCGGGGAGCTGTTTTTT. It encodes CATAGESHTGELFF. The chain has TRBV6-1 and TRBJ2-2; 7 bases match TRBD2. The germline gives CDR1 MNHNS, CDR2 SASEGT. This CDR3 has 14 amino acids. Unmatched junction bases numbered 8, after V lost 10 bases and J lost 3 bases.

The chain uses TRBV7-2 and TRBJ1-4; D uncertain. Germline-derived CDR1 and CDR2 are SGHTA and FQGNSA. V dropped 5 bases and J dropped 8 bases, with 12 bases sitting between them. The CDR3 is 13 residues long. The CDR3 DNA is TGTGCCAGCAGCGCCATTGGAGGGGAAAAACTGTTTTTT. Translated: CASSAIGGEKLFF.

This clone is a singleton in its sample. This chain links TRBV11-2 with TRBJ2-7; no reliable D call. Germline loops: CDR1 SGHAT, CDR2 FQNNGV. This CDR3 comprises 12 residues. V gave up 5 bases and J gave up 1 base, with 6 bases separating them. CDR3 in DNA: TGTGCCAGCAGCAGAGCGTCCTACGAGCAGTACTTC. Translated: CASSRASYEQYF.

The rearrangement uses TRBV19 and TRBJ1-1; TRBD1 might be the D (6 bases). Trimming removed 5 bases from V and 8 bases from J, with 15 bases in between. The CDR3 has 13 residues. Germline-derived CDR1 and CDR2 are LNHDA and SQIVND (reference sequence). The CDR3 region is CASSVRGQPEAFF. In DNA form, the CDR3 reads TGTGCCAGTAGTGTCAGGGGACAACCCGAAGCTTTCTTT.

This chain connects TRBV30 to TRBJ2-3; 7 bases are shared with TRBD2. The CDR3 length is 15 residues. Germline loops: CDR1 GTSNPN, CDR2 SVGIG (reference sequence). With 6 bases clipped from V and 3 bases from J, the junction kept 12 bases outside the gene matches. CDR3 loop: CACLAMGGGTDTQYF. The CDR3 DNA follows: TGTGCCTGCCTCGCGATGGGGGGGGGAACAGATACGCAGTATTTT.

The chain combines TRBV7-2 with TRBJ2-7; TRBD1 matches 7 bases. CDR1 and CDR2 from the germline V gene are SGHTA and FQGNSA. The ends lost 5 bases at V and 2 bases at J; junction bases unmatched: 9. The CDR3 has 15 amino acids. In DNA form, the CDR3 reads TGTGCCAGCAGCCGGGACAGATTATCGCCCTACGAGCAGTACTTC. Protein product: CASSRDRLSPYEQYF.

The chain recombines TRBV28 with TRBJ1-3; D not certain. This CDR3 is 14 amino acids long. Trimming pared 0 bases from V and 4 bases from J, leaving 7 bases between. Germline CDR1 and CDR2: MDHEN and SYDVKM. CDR3 residues: CASSLWLRGNTIYF. In nucleotides, the CDR3 is TGTGCCAGCAGTTTATGGCTGAGGGGAAACACCATATATTTT.

The rearrangement links TRBV11-2 to TRBJ1-1; TRBD1 aligns across 10 bases. Germline trimming cut 4 bases from V and 5 bases from J; bases unmatched to any gene: 10. This CDR3 comprises 16 residues. Germline V gene data show CDR1 as SGHAT and CDR2 as FQNNGV. This CDR3 reads CASSSRTGGGTTEAFF. For the CDR3, the DNA is TGTGCCAGCAGCTCCCGGACAGGGGGGGGCACTACTGAAGCTTTCTTT.